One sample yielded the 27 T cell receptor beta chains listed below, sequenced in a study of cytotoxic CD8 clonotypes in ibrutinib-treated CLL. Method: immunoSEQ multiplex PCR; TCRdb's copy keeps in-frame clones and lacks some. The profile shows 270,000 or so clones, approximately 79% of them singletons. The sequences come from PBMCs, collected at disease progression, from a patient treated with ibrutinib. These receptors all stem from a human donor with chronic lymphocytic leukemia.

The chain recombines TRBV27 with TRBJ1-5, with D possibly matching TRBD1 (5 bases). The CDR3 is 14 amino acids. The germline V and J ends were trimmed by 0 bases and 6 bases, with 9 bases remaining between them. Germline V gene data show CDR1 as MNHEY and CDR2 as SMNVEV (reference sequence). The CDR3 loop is CASSLSGVGQPQHF. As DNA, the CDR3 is TGTGCCAGCAGTTTATCAGGGGTGGGTCAGCCCCAGCATTTT.

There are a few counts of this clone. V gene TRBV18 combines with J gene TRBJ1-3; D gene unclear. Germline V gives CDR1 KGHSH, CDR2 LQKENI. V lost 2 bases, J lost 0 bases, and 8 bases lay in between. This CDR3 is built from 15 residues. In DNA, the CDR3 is TGTGCCAGCTCACCAATCAGGACCTCTGGAAACACCATATATTTT. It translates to CASSPIRTSGNTIYF.

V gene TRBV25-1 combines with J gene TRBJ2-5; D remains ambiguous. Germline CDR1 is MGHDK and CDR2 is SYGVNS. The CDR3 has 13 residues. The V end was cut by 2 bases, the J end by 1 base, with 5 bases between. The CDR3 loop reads CASSELFQETQYF. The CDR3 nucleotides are TGTGCCAGCAGTGAACTCTTCCAAGAGACCCAGTACTTC.

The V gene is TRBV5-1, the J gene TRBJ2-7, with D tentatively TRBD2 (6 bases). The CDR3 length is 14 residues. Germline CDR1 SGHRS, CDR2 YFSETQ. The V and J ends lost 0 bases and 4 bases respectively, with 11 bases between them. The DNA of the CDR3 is TGCGCCAGCAGCTTGGAGGGGACTCCTTACGAGCAGTACTTC. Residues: CASSLEGTPYEQYF.

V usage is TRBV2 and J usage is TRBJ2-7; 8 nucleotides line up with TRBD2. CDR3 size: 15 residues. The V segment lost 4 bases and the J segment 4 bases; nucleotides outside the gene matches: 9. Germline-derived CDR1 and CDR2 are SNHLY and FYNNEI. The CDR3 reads CASSARTSSLYEQYF. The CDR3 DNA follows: TGTGCCAGCAGTGCCCGGACTAGCAGCCTATACGAGCAGTACTTC.

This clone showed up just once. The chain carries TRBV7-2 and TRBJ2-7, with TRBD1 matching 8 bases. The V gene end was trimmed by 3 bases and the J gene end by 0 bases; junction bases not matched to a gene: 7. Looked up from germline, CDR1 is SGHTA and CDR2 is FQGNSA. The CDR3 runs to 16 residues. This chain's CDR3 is CASSLARDRFSYEQYF. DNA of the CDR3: TGTGCCAGCAGCTTGGCGCGGGACAGGTTCTCCTACGAGCAGTACTTC.

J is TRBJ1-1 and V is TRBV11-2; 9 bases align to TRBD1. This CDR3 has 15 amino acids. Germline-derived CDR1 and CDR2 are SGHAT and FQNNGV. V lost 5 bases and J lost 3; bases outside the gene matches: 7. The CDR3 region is CASSAPGQGDTEAFF. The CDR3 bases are TGTGCCAGCAGCGCACCGGGACAGGGCGACACTGAAGCTTTCTTT.

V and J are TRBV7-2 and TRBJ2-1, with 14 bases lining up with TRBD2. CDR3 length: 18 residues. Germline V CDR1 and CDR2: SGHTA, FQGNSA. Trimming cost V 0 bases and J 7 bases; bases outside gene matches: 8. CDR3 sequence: CASSLAETSGRAGNEQFF. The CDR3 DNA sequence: TGTGCCAGCAGCTTAGCGGAGACTAGCGGGAGGGCCGGTAATGAGCAGTTCTTC.

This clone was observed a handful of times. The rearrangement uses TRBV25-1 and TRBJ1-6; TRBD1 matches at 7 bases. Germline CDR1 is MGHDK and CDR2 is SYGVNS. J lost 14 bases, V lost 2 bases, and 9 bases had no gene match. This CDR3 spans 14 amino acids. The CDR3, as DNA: TGTGCCAGCAGTGAAGGGGACAGCGTTCGATCCCTCCACTTT. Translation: CASSEGDSVRSLHF. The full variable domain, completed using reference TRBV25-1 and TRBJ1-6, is EADIYQTPRYLVIGTGKKITLECSQTMGHDKMYWYQQDPGMELHLIHYSYGVNSTEKGDLSSESTVSRIRTEHFPLTLESARPSHTSQYLCASSEGDSVRSLHFGNGTRLTVT.

CDR3 DNA: TGTGCCAGCAGCGTGGTAGTGACTAGCGGGAGAGGAAATGAGCAGTTCTTC. Translated, it gives CASSVVVTSGRGNEQFF. The chain carries TRBV9 and TRBJ2-1; 12 bases line up with TRBD2. The V gene's germline CDR1 is SGDLS and CDR2 YYNGEE. Germline trimming cut 2 bases from V and 7 bases from J; bases unmatched to any gene: 10. This CDR3 contains 17 residues.

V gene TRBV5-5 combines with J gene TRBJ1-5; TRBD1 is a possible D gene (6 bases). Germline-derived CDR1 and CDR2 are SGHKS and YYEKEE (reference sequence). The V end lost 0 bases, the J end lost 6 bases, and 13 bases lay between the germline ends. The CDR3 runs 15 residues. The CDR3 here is CASSLERQGTQPQHF. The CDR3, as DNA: TGTGCCAGCAGCTTGGAACGGCAGGGGACTCAGCCCCAGCATTTT.

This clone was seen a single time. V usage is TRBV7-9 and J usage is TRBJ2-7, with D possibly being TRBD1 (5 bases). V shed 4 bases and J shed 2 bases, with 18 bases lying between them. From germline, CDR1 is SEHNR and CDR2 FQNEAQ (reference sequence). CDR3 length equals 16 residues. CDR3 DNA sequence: TGTGCCAGCAGCTCCGCCTTAGGGGTCGTTACCTACGAGCAGTACTTC. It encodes CASSSALGVVTYEQYF.

Written as DNA, the CDR3 is TGTGCCAGCTCACCAGGTCCGACTCCTAGGGGTTATTCACCCCTCCACTTT. Amino acid sequence: CASSPGPTPRGYSPLHF. J is TRBJ1-6 and V is TRBV18; TRBD1 might be the D (5 bases). Germline V gives CDR1 KGHSH, CDR2 LQKENI. The V gene lost 2 bases and the J gene lost 8 bases, with 19 bases spanning the gap. The CDR3 runs 17 residues.

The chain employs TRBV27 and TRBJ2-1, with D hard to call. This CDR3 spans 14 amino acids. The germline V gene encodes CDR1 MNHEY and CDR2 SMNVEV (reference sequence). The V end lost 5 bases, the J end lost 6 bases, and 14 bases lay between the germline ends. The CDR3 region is CASSILGSGNEQFF. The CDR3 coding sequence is TGTGCCAGCAGTATTTTAGGGTCGGGCAATGAGCAGTTCTTC.

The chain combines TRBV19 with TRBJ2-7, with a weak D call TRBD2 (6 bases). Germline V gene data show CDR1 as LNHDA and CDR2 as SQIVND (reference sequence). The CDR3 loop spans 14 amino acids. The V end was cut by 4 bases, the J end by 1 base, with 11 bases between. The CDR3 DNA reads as TGTGCCAGTAGTAAGTCCGCGGGGTCCTACGAGCAGTACTTC. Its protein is CASSKSAGSYEQYF. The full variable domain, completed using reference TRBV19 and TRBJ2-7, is DGGITQSPKYLFRKEGQNVTLSCEQNLNHDAMYWYRQDPGQGLRLIYYSQIVNDFQKGDIAEGYSVSREKKESFPLTVTSAQKNPTAFYLCASSKSAGSYEQYFGPGTRLTVT.

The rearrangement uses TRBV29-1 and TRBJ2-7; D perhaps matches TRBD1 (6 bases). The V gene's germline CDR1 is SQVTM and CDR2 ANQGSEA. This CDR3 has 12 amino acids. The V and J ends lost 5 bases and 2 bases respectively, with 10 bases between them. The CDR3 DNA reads TGCAGCGTTATGGGACATACCTACGAGCAGTACTTC. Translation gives CSVMGHTYEQYF.

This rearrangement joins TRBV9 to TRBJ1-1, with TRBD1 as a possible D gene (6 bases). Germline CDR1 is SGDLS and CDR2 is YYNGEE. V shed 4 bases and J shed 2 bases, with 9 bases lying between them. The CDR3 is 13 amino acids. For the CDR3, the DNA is TGTGCCAGCAGCTACAGGGTAAACACTGAAGCTTTCTTT. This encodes CASSYRVNTEAFF.

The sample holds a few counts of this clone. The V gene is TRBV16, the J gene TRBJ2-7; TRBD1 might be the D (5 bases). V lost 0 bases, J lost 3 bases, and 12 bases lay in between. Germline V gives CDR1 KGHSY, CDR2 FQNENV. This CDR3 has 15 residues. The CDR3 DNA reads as TGTGCCAGCAGCCAATCTAGACAGCCCAACTACGAGCAGTACTTC. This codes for CASSQSRQPNYEQYF. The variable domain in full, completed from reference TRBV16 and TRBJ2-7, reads GEEVAQTPKHLVRGEGQKAKLYCAPIKGHSYVFWYQQVLKNEFKFLISFQNENVFDETGMPKERFSAKCLPNSPCSLEIQATKLEDSAVYFCASSQSRQPNYEQYFGPGTRLTVT.

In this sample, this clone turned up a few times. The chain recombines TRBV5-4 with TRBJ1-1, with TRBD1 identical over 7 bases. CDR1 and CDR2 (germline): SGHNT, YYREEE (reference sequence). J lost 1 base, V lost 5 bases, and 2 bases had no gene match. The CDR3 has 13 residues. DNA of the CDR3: TGTGCCAGCAGGTACAGGGGGAACACTGAAGCTTTCTTT. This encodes CASRYRGNTEAFF.

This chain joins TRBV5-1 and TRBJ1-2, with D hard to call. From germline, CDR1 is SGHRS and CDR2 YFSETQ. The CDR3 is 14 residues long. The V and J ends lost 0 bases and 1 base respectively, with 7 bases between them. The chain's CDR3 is CASSLVGNNYGYTF. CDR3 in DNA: TGCGCCAGCAGCTTGGTCGGGAATAACTATGGCTACACCTTC.

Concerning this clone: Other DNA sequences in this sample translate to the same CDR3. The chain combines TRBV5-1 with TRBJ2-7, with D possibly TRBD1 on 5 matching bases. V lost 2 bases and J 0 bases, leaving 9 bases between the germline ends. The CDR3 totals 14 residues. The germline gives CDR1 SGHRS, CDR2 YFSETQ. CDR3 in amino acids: CASSLTGSSYEQYF. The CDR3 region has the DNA TGCGCCAGCAGCTTAACAGGAAGCTCCTACGAGCAGTACTTC.

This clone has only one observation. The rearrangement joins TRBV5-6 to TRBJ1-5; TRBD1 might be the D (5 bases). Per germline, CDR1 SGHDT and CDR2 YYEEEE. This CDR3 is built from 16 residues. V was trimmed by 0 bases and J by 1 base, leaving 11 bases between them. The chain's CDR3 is CASSLARGKSNQPQHF. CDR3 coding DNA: TGTGCCAGCAGCTTGGCCCGGGGGAAGAGCAATCAGCCCCAGCATTTT.

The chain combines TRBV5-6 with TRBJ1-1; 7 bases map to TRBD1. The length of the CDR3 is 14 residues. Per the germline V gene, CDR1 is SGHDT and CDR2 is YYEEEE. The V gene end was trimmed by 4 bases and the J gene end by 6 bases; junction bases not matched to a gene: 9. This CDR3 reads CASSPGTDGPEAFF. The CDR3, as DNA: TGTGCCAGCAGCCCAGGGACAGACGGGCCTGAAGCTTTCTTT.

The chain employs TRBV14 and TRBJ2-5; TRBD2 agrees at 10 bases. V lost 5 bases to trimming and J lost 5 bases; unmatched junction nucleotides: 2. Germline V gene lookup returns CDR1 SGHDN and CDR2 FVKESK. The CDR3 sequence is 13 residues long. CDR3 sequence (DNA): TGTGCCAGCAGCTATAGCGGGAGGGAGACCCAGTACTTC. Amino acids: CASSYSGRETQYF.

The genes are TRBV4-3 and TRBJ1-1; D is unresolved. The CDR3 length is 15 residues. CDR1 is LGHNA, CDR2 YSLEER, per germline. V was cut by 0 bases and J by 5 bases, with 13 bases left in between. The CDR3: CASSQEGRVVTEAFF. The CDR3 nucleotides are TGCGCCAGCAGCCAAGAGGGGAGGGTTGTGACTGAAGCTTTCTTT.

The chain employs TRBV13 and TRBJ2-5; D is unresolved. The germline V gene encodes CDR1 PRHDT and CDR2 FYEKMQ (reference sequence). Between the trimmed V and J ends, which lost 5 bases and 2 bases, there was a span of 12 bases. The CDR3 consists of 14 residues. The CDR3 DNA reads TGTGCCAGCAGCCCCCTCGGTACACAAGAGACCCAGTACTTC. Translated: CASSPLGTQETQYF.

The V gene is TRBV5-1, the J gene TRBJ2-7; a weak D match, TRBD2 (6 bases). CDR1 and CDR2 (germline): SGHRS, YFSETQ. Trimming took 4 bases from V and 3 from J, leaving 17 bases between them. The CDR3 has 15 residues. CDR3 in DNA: TGCGCCAGCAGCCCTATGGGGAGCGGGTTCTACGAGCAGTACTTC. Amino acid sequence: CASSPMGSGFYEQYF.